These 5 T cell receptor beta chains share one sample of origin, sequenced in a study of blood T cell repertoires in COVID-19 (dated by TCRdb to 2020 to 2021). Library preparation was by the immunoSEQ multiplex PCR assay. TCRdb's version of the immuneACCESS table is confined to in-frame rearrangements and falls short of the full clone set. An unresolved V gene accounts for under half of the shortfall where checked; the remainder is of unknown origin. A total of roughly 290,000 clones appear in this sample, roughly 80% of them only once. Approximately 14% of the sample rests with the top ten. Sequencing was carried out using peripheral blood. Receptors originate from a person between 65 and 79 years old with COVID-19, enrolled during active disease.

The chain recombines TRBV28 with TRBJ2-1; possible D gene TRBD2, 6 bases. The CDR3 covers 15 residues. CDR1 and CDR2 (germline): MDHEN, SYDVKM. V was cut by 6 bases and J by 4 bases, with 16 bases left in between. The CDR3 sequence is CASRRDGSLYNEQFF. CDR3 sequence (DNA): TGTGCCAGCAGACGCGACGGGAGTCTGTACAATGAGCAGTTCTTC.

The CDR3 is CASSAVREKLFF. The CDR3 DNA reads TGTGCCAGCAGTGCTGTCAGGGAAAAACTGTTTTTT. The chain carries TRBV2 and TRBJ1-4, with no clear D. V was pared by 4 bases and J by 8 bases, with 8 bases between. Germline V CDR1 and CDR2: SNHLY, FYNNEI. The CDR3 runs to 12 residues.

The genes are TRBV19 and TRBJ1-1, with a weak D call TRBD1 (6 bases). CDR3 length: 16 residues. V was cut by 1 base and J by 5 bases, with 17 bases left in between. The germline V gene encodes CDR1 LNHDA and CDR2 SQIVND (reference sequence). For the CDR3, the DNA is TGTGCCAGTAGTATAGCCCCCTCAGGGGCCCCGACTGAAGCTTTCTTT. It yields the protein CASSIAPSGAPTEAFF.

The chain has TRBV5-4 and TRBJ1-4, with D maybe TRBD1 (6 bases). Germline V gene lookup returns CDR1 SGHNT and CDR2 YYREEE (reference sequence). The CDR3 is made up of 14 amino acids. Deletions cut 0 bases from V and 7 bases from J, with 10 bases between. The CDR3 loop reads CASSLEGDREKLFF. In DNA, the CDR3 is TGTGCCAGCAGCTTGGAGGGGGATCGTGAAAAACTGTTTTTT. Together with reference TRBV5-4 and TRBJ1-4, the CDR3 gives the full variable domain: ETGVTQSPTHLIKTRGQQVTLRCSSQSGHNTVSWYQQALGQGPQFIFQYYREEENGRGNFPPRFSGLQFPNYSSELNVNALELDDSALYLCASSLEGDREKLFFGSGTQLSVL.

The chain has TRBV4-2 and TRBJ2-7; TRBD1 matches 11 bases. V lost 2 bases and J lost 2; bases outside the gene matches: 2. Germline V CDR1 and CDR2: LGHNA, YNFKEQ. This CDR3 spans 15 amino acids. The CDR3 is CASSQTGQGAYEQYF. The CDR3 DNA sequence: TGTGCCAGCAGCCAAACGGGACAGGGGGCCTACGAGCAGTACTTC.